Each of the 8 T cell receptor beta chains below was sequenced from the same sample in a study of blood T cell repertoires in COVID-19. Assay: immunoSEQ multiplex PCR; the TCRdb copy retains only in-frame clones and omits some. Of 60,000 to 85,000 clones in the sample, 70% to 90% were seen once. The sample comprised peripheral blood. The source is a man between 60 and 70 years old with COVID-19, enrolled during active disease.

In DNA, the CDR3 is TGTGCCAGCAGCCAGGGGACAGGGGCCAATGAGCAGTTCTTC. This gives the protein CASSQGTGANEQFF. The rearrangement uses TRBV3-1 (or the pseudogene TRBV3-2) and TRBJ2-1; 10 nucleotides agree with TRBD1. J lost 6 bases, V lost 3 bases, and 2 bases had no gene match. The CDR3 length is 14 residues. The V gene's germline CDR1 is LGHDT and CDR2 YNNKEL (reference sequence).

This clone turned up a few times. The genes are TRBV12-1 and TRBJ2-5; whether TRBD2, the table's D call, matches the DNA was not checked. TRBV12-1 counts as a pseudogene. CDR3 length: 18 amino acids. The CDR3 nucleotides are TGTGCCAGCAGCTTTGGGTCCCATAATAATATAAGAGGGAAGACCCAGTACTTC. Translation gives CASSFGSHNNIRGKTQYF.

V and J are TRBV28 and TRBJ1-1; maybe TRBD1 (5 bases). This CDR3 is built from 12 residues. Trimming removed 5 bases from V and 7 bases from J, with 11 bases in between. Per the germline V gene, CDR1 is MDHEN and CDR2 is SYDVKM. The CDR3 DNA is TGTGCCAGCAGTCCCCGACAGCTTGAAGCTTTCTTT. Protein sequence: CASSPRQLEAFF.

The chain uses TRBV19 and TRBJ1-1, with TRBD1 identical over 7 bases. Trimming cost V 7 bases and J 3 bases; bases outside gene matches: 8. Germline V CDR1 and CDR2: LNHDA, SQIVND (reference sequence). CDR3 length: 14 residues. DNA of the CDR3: TGTGCCAGTACCCGAACAGGGGATTACACTGAAGCTTTCTTT. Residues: CASTRTGDYTEAFF.

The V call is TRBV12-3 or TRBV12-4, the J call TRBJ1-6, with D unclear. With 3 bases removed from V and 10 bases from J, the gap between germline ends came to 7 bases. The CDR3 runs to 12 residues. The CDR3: CASSLSRSPLHF. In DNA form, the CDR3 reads TGTGCCAGCAGTTTGAGTAGATCACCCCTCCACTTT.

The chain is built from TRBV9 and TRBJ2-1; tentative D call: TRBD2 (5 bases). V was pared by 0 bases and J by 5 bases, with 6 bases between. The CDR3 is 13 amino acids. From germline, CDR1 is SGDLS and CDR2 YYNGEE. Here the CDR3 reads CASSVGENNEQFF. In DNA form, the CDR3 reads TGTGCCAGCAGCGTAGGGGAGAACAATGAGCAGTTCTTC.

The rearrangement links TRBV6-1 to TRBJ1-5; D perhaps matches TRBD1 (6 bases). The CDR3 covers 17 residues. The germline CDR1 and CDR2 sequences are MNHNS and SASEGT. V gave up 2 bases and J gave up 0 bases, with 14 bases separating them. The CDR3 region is CASSEPSRTVSNQPQHF. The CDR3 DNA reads TGTGCCAGCAGTGAACCCTCGCGGACAGTTAGCAATCAGCCCCAGCATTTT.

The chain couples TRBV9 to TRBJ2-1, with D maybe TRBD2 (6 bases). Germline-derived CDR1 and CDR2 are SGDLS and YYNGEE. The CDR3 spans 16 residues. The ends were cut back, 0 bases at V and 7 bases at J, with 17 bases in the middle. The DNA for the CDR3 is TGTGCCAGCAGCGTAGAGGTTAGCGGCGTCGAGAATGAGCAGTTCTTC. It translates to CASSVEVSGVENEQFF.